Listed below are T cell receptor beta chains from one sample, sequenced in a study of blood T cell repertoires in COVID-19. Profiling relied on immunoSEQ multiplex PCR, and the TCRdb table lists in-frame clones only, not all of them. The sample yields about 370,000 clones, roughly nine tenths seen once. Sequencing input: PBMCs or T cells enriched from blood (not recorded which). These receptors were collected from a woman in her twenties or thirties who had recovered from COVID-19. Both conserved end residues are part of each CDR3. The order of the fields is CDR3 protein, CDR3 DNA, V gene, J gene, clone size, D gene. A D gene is named only where the DNA matches it firmly. Not every row has a clone size; where given, it reads once, few, many or a size class.

CASSRPGSSYNEQFF	TGTGCCAGTAGTCGCCCCGGGAGCTCCTACAATGAGCAGTTCTTC	TRBV19	TRBJ2-1	-	-
CAWSVHSGNTIYF	TGTGCCTGGAGTGTACACTCTGGAAACACCATATATTTT	TRBV30	TRBJ1-3	-	-
CASSQSGGRDYGYTF	TGTGCCAGCAGCCAATCCGGGGGGCGCGACTATGGCTACACCTTC	TRBV16	TRBJ1-2	once	-
CASSLDPLQETQYF	TGTGCCAGCAGCTTAGATCCCTTACAAGAGACCCAGTACTTC	TRBV11-3	TRBJ2-5	-	-
CATSREGQGRNQPQHF	TGTGCCACCAGCAGAGAGGGGCAGGGCCGCAATCAGCCCCAGCATTTT	TRBV15	TRBJ1-5	-	-
CASSPGTGRSQPQHF	TGTGCCAGCTCACCCGGGACAGGGCGGAGTCAGCCCCAGCATTTT	TRBV18	TRBJ1-5	-	TRBD1
CASSSRTGPSGNTIYF	TGTGCCAGCAGCAGTAGGACAGGGCCCTCTGGAAACACCATATATTTT	TRBV5-5	TRBJ1-3	-	TRBD1
CAGRGRNANYGYTF	TGTGCCGGCAGGGGGCGCAATGCTAACTATGGCTACACCTTC	TRBV30	TRBJ1-2	-	TRBD1
CASSLDGLAGRNEQFF	TGTGCCAGCAGCTTAGATGGACTAGCGGGGCGCAATGAGCAGTTCTTC	TRBV11-3	TRBJ2-1	-	TRBD2
CASSFAGTGKRGEQYF	TGTGCCAGCAGCTTTGCCGGGACAGGGAAACGGGGCGAGCAGTACTTC	TRBV7-8	TRBJ2-7	-	TRBD1
CASSQAQGRAYGYTF	TGCGCCAGCAGCCAAGCGCAGGGCAGGGCCTATGGCTACACCTTC	TRBV4-3	TRBJ1-2	-	-
CASFLTPSNYGYTF	TGTGCCAGCTTCCTTACACCGTCTAACTATGGCTACACCTTC	TRBV6-6	TRBJ1-2	once	-
CASSPPGPGTNEKLFF	TGTGCCAGCAGCCCTCCGGGCCCAGGGACTAATGAAAAACTGTTTTTT	TRBV7-8	TRBJ1-4	-	-
CASSFLREKLFF	TGTGCCAGCAGTTTTCTGCGGGAAAAACTGTTTTTT	TRBV28	TRBJ1-4	-	-
CASSFAGSTDTQYF	TGTGCCAGCAGTTTCGCGGGGTCCACAGATACGCAGTATTTT	TRBV27	TRBJ2-3	-	-